This TCR beta chain was recovered during a study of cytomegalovirus exposure and HLA in healthy donors. Primers for the PCR totalled 60 Vbeta and 13 Jbeta. Assay used: immunoSEQ multiplex PCR; TCRdb lists only in-frame clones, some missing. The sample holds approximately 190,000 clones, around 84% seen once. The receptor was isolated from a woman in her 50s in good health and CMV-seropositive. The sequencing input was PBMCs.

DNA for the CDR3: TGTGCCACCTTGAGGACAGGCGGCACTGAAGCTTTCTTT. Its translation: CATLRTGGTEAFF. The J gene is TRBJ1-1, the V gene TRBV11-2; TRBD1 aligns across 7 bases. With 10 bases clipped from V and 4 bases from J, the junction kept 9 bases outside the gene matches. Germline assignment: CDR1 SGHAT and CDR2 FQNNGV. There are 13 residues in the CDR3.